These T cell receptor beta chains were read from a single sample in a study of blood T cells in healthy people across ages. A single record per CDR3 protein comes from TCRdb applying MiXCR to the 5' RACE reads. The sample has 890,000 or so distinct CDR3 sequences, 60% to 80% seen once. Sequenced input: blood. The receptor source for this set is a man aged 30 to 39 in good health. Each CDR3 is given with its conserved first and last residue. Fields, in order: V gene, clone size, J gene, D gene, CDR3 DNA, CDR3 protein. D genes are given only for firm matches. Some rows have no size entry. The others give once, few or many, or a class for an expanded clone.

V gene: TRBV15
clone size: NA
J gene: TRBJ2-3
D gene: NA
CDR3 DNA: TGTGCCACCAGCAGAGACCTCTTTCGGGGAAAGAACACAGATACGCAGTATTTT
CDR3 protein: CATSRDLFRGKNTDTQYF

V gene: TRBV4-3
clone size: NA
J gene: TRBJ2-3
D gene: NA
CDR3 DNA: TGCGCCAGCAGTGGCAGAGGGATGGCAGATACGCAGTATTTT
CDR3 protein: CASSGRGMADTQYF

V gene: TRBV29-1
clone size: NA
J gene: TRBJ2-3
D gene: TRBD2
CDR3 DNA: TGCAGCGTTGAAGACAGAACGATAGCGGGGGGGCAAACAGATACGCAGTATTTT
CDR3 protein: CSVEDRTIAGGQTDTQYF

V gene: TRBV5-6
clone size: NA
J gene: TRBJ2-3
D gene: NA
CDR3 DNA: TGTGCCAGCAGCCCGGGTCCCCTCCCAGATACGCAGTATTTT
CDR3 protein: CASSPGPLPDTQYF

V gene: TRBV5-1
clone size: NA
J gene: TRBJ2-5
D gene: NA
CDR3 DNA: TGCGCCAGCAGCTTGGGGACAGCGGAGTGGGAGACCCAGTACTTC
CDR3 protein: CASSLGTAEWETQYF

V gene: TRBV7-2
clone size: NA
J gene: TRBJ2-3
D gene: TRBD2
CDR3 DNA: TGTGCCAGCAGCTTCGGACTAGCGGGGAACACAGATACGCAGTATTTT
CDR3 protein: CASSFGLAGNTDTQYF

V gene: TRBV19
clone size: few
J gene: TRBJ2-1
D gene: NA
CDR3 DNA: TGTGCCAGTGGACCGGGACTCCCCTCCAATGAGCAGTTCTTC
CDR3 protein: CASGPGLPSNEQFF

V gene: TRBV7-9
clone size: once
J gene: TRBJ2-5
D gene: TRBD2
CDR3 DNA: TGTGCCAGCAGCCCATTGGGTAGCGGGGTTCAAGAGACCCAGTACTTC
CDR3 protein: CASSPLGSGVQETQYF

V gene: TRBV4-3
clone size: NA
J gene: TRBJ2-1
D gene: NA
CDR3 DNA: TGCGCCAGCAGCGCCTTTGGGGGCACGAATGAGCAGTTCTTC
CDR3 protein: CASSAFGGTNEQFF

V gene: TRBV27
clone size: NA
J gene: TRBJ1-1
D gene: NA
CDR3 DNA: TGTGCCAGCAGCGAGGCAAGGGGTAAGACTGAAGCTTTCTTT
CDR3 protein: CASSEARGKTEAFF

V gene: TRBV29-1
clone size: NA
J gene: TRBJ1-4
D gene: NA
CDR3 DNA: TGCAGCGTCGCAGGGAAGTCTAATGAAAAACTGTTTTTT
CDR3 protein: CSVAGKSNEKLFF

V gene: TRBV12-3/TRBV12-4
clone size: NA
J gene: TRBJ1-5
D gene: NA
CDR3 DNA: TGTGCCAGCAGGGGGGGGATCAGTCAGCCCCAGCATTTT
CDR3 protein: CASRGGISQPQHF

V gene: TRBV28
clone size: once
J gene: TRBJ2-5
D gene: NA
CDR3 DNA: TGTGCCAGCAACGACCAGGTACCCCAAGAGACCCAGTACTTC
CDR3 protein: CASNDQVPQETQYF

V gene: TRBV24-1
clone size: NA
J gene: TRBJ2-6
D gene: NA
CDR3 DNA: TGTGCCACCAGCCCGGGACACCCCCAAACTGGGGCCAACGTCCTGACTTTC
CDR3 protein: CATSPGHPQTGANVLTF

V gene: TRBV6-2/TRBV6-3
clone size: few
J gene: TRBJ2-2
D gene: TRBD2
CDR3 DNA: TGTGCCAGCAACCAAGCGGGGGCGAACACCGGGGAGCTGTTTTTT
CDR3 protein: CASNQAGANTGELFF

V gene: TRBV12-3/TRBV12-4
clone size: once
J gene: TRBJ1-1
D gene: NA
CDR3 DNA: TGTGCCAGCAGTGGGGACCCGAAGGGGACTGAAGCTTTCTTT
CDR3 protein: CASSGDPKGTEAFF

V gene: TRBV29-1
clone size: NA
J gene: TRBJ1-5
D gene: NA
CDR3 DNA: TGCAGCGTTGAAGAGGGGTGCGTGGAAATTAGCAATCAGCCCCAGCATTTT
CDR3 protein: CSVEEGCVEISNQPQHF